What follows are 19 T cell receptor beta chains derived from one specimen sequenced in a study of T cell changes during pregnancy in multiple sclerosis. Sequencing was performed with immunoSEQ multiplex PCR; in TCRdb, only in-frame clones are kept and a portion is missing. The sample yields under 85,000 clones, about 90% seen once. The sequencing used peripheral blood, collected in the third trimester of pregnancy. These receptors were taken from a female donor in good health, enrolled as a control in a pregnancy study.

The V and J genes are TRBV28 and TRBJ1-1, with TRBD1 matching 7 bases. This CDR3 is 13 amino acids long. With 7 bases clipped from V and 5 bases from J, the junction kept 7 bases outside the gene matches. Germline CDR1 and CDR2: MDHEN and SYDVKM. The CDR3 DNA follows: TGTGCCAGCACCAATCTACAGGGGACTGAAGCTTTCTTT. Translation gives CASTNLQGTEAFF.

The rearrangement uses TRBV7-2 and TRBJ1-3; 10 bases line up with TRBD1. The J segment lost 4 bases and the V segment lost 1 base, leaving 7 bases of the junction unmatched. Germline CDR1 reads SGHTA; CDR2 reads FQGNSA. This CDR3 comprises 17 residues. CDR3 nucleotide sequence: TGTGCCAGCAGCTTAGTAGGGACAGGGGCGGCAGGAAACACCATATATTTT. Protein: CASSLVGTGAAGNTIYF.

The chain employs TRBV7-8 and TRBJ2-1, with D maybe TRBD1 (5 bases). The CDR3 contains 13 residues. CDR1 is SGHVS and CDR2 is FQNEAQ in the germline V gene. The germline V and J ends were trimmed by 3 bases and 4 bases, with 7 bases remaining between them. The CDR3 nucleotides are TGTGCCAGCAGCTTCAGGGCGTACAATGAGCAGTTCTTC. Encoded protein: CASSFRAYNEQFF.

V usage is TRBV15 and J usage is TRBJ2-3; no firm D call. The germline V gene has CDR1 LNHNV and CDR2 YYDKDF (reference sequence). The V end was cut by 0 bases, the J end by 4 bases, with 11 bases between. This CDR3 has 15 amino acids. CDR3 in DNA: TGTGCCACCAGCAGAGATGGGCGAGTGCCAGATACGCAGTATTTT. Protein: CATSRDGRVPDTQYF. The full variable domain, in which reference TRBV15 and TRBJ2-3 provide the parts outside the CDR3, is DAMVIQNPRYQVTQFGKPVTLSCSQTLNHNVMYWYQQKSSQAPKLLFHYYDKDFNNEADTPDNFQSRRPNTSFCFLDIRSPGLGDTAMYLCATSRDGRVPDTQYFGPGTRLTVL.

This chain's CDR3 is CASSDTGGTTFF. For the CDR3, the DNA is TGTGCCAGCAGTGACACAGGGGGTACGACTTTCTTT. The chain couples TRBV9 to TRBJ1-1, with 8 positions matching TRBD1. Per the germline V gene, CDR1 is SGDLS and CDR2 is YYNGEE. V shed 5 bases and J 12 bases; nucleotides not matched to a gene: 9. The CDR3 runs to 12 residues.

The chain recombines TRBV28 with TRBJ1-2; no definite D call. This CDR3 has 13 residues. V gave up 3 bases and J gave up 5 bases, with 10 bases separating them. Germline CDR1 MDHEN, CDR2 SYDVKM. The CDR3 DNA reads as TGTGCCAGCAGTTTTAACCTCCAGTATGGCTACACCTTC. Translating gives CASSFNLQYGYTF.

The CDR3 bases are TGTGCCACCAGCAGAGATGGGGGGGGAAATCAGCCCCAGCATTTT. Residues: CATSRDGGGNQPQHF. The rearrangement links TRBV15 to TRBJ1-5, with D possibly being TRBD1 (5 bases). Germline V gene data show CDR1 as LNHNV and CDR2 as YYDKDF (reference sequence). The V end was cut by 0 bases, the J end by 4 bases, with 10 bases between. CDR3 length: 15 residues. The full variable domain, its missing parts supplied by reference TRBV15 and TRBJ1-5, is DAMVIQNPRYQVTQFGKPVTLSCSQTLNHNVMYWYQQKSSQAPKLLFHYYDKDFNNEADTPDNFQSRRPNTSFCFLDIRSPGLGDTAMYLCATSRDGGGNQPQHFGDGTRLSIL.

This clone was recorded only once. The chain uses TRBV6-6 and TRBJ1-4; the D is unclear. This CDR3 comprises 15 residues. Germline assignment: CDR1 MNHNY and CDR2 SVGAGI (reference sequence). V dropped 4 bases and J dropped 0 bases, with 9 bases sitting between them. The CDR3 sequence: CASSSLGATNEKLFF. In DNA form, the CDR3 reads TGTGCCAGCAGTTCCCTCGGAGCAACTAATGAAAAACTGTTTTTT.

The rearrangement uses TRBV6-5 and TRBJ1-2, with D possibly matching TRBD1 (5 bases). Germline V gene sequence: CDR1 MNHEY, CDR2 SVGAGI. V was cut by 1 base and J by 4 bases, with 13 bases left in between. This CDR3 is 15 amino acids long. This CDR3 is CASSYYVGEIYGYTF. Here the CDR3 DNA reads TGTGCCAGCAGTTACTACGTAGGGGAAATCTATGGCTACACCTTC.

The chain joins TRBV28 to TRBJ1-1; TRBD1 agrees at 7 bases. After removal of 3 bases from V and 11 bases from J, the junction contained 6 bases not matched to a gene. The CDR3 sequence is 12 residues long. The germline V gene encodes CDR1 MDHEN and CDR2 SYDVKM. The CDR3 coding sequence is TGTGCCAGCAGTTTGCCGACAGGGAACGCTTTCTTT. Translated: CASSLPTGNAFF.

The chain joins TRBV5-1 to TRBJ1-2; 9 nucleotides agree with TRBD1. Looked up from germline, CDR1 is SGHRS and CDR2 is YFSETQ. Losses at the gene ends were 4 bases for V and 2 bases for J; bases not matched to a gene: 3. CDR3 length equals 14 residues. The DNA for the CDR3 is TGCGCCAGCAGCGCTGGGACAGGGAACTATGGCTACACCTTC. Protein product: CASSAGTGNYGYTF.

The chain has TRBV5-6 and TRBJ1-6, with D perhaps TRBD1 (6 bases). Germline V gene lookup returns CDR1 SGHDT and CDR2 YYEEEE. V dropped 1 base and J dropped 9 bases, with 17 bases sitting between them. CDR3 length: 16 residues. The CDR3 nucleotides read TGTGCCAGCAGCTTGAGGTTTGGGACAAACGGTTCACCCCTCCACTTT. Amino acid sequence: CASSLRFGTNGSPLHF.

Written as DNA, the CDR3 is TGTGCCAGCAGCCCCTTGGGGGGGCCGCTTACTAACTATGGCTACACCTTC. Translation: CASSPLGGPLTNYGYTF. This sequence joins TRBV27 and TRBJ1-2, with D maybe TRBD1 (6 bases). CDR1 is MNHEY, CDR2 SMNVEV, per germline (reference sequence). V was clipped by 6 bases and J by 0 bases, with 20 bases between them. CDR3 length: 17 amino acids.

The V gene is TRBV5-1, the J gene TRBJ1-5, with unresolved D. V was cut by 7 bases and J by 5 bases, with 19 bases left in between. Germline-derived CDR1 and CDR2 are SGHRS and YFSETQ. CDR3 size: 15 residues. CDR3 region: CASRASVEHYQPQHF. The CDR3 nucleotides are TGCGCCAGCCGAGCTTCCGTGGAGCACTATCAGCCCCAGCATTTT. Together with reference TRBV5-1 and TRBJ1-5, the CDR3 gives the full variable domain: KAGVTQTPRYLIKTRGQQVTLSCSPISGHRSVSWYQQTPGQGLQFLFEYFSETQRNKGNFPGRFSGRQFSNSRSEMNVSTLELGDSALYLCASRASVEHYQPQHFGDGTRLSIL.

The rearrangement joins TRBV2 to TRBJ2-7; 10 nucleotides align to TRBD2. The CDR3 loop spans 16 amino acids. Trimming took 0 bases from V and 6 from J; bases not matched to a gene: 8. Germline V gives CDR1 SNHLY, CDR2 FYNNEI. The CDR3 protein is CASSEAGSGGAGEQYF. CDR3 DNA sequence: TGTGCCAGCAGTGAAGCGGGAAGCGGGGGGGCTGGCGAGCAGTACTTC.

In its sample, this clone was seen a few times. CDR3 loop: CASRPAGLNYNSPLHF. The CDR3 DNA reads as TGTGCCAGCAGACCAGCGGGACTGAACTATAATTCACCCCTCCACTTT. The V call is TRBV2, the J call TRBJ1-6, with D perhaps TRBD1 (5 bases). V was trimmed by 6 bases and J by 3 bases, leaving 15 bases between them. Germline values: CDR1 SNHLY, CDR2 FYNNEI. The CDR3 extends over 16 amino acids.

V usage is TRBV14 and J usage is TRBJ2-6, with D uncertain. V lost 2 bases and J 0 bases, leaving 2 bases between the germline ends. CDR3 length: 14 residues. Looked up from germline, CDR1 is SGHDN and CDR2 is FVKESK. The CDR3 DNA reads TGTGCCAGCAGCCAACTCTCTGGGGCCAACGTCCTGACTTTC. It specifies CASSQLSGANVLTF.

The chain has TRBV9 and TRBJ2-1; maybe TRBD1 (6 bases). CDR1 and CDR2 from the germline V gene are SGDLS and YYNGEE. With 4 bases removed from V and 2 bases from J, the gap between germline ends came to 10 bases. The CDR3 is 14 amino acids. In DNA, the CDR3 is TGTGCCAGCAGCCCGGGACAAACCTACAATGAGCAGTTCTTC. It codes for CASSPGQTYNEQFF.

The V and J genes are TRBV19 and TRBJ2-3; no definite D call. The CDR3 is made up of 13 amino acids. The V and J ends lost 6 bases and 2 bases respectively, with 9 bases between them. Germline CDR1 reads LNHDA; CDR2 reads SQIVND (reference sequence). CDR3 DNA sequence: TGTGCCAGTAGGAGAACTTTCACAGATACGCAGTATTTT. It codes for CASRRTFTDTQYF.